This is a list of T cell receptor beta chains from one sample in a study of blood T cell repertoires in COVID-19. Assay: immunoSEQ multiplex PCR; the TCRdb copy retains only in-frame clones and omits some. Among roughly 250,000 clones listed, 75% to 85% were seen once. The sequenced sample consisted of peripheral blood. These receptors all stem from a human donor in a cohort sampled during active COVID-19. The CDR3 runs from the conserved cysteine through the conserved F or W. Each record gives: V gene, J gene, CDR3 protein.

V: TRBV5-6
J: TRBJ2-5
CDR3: CASSLVDRGSETQYF

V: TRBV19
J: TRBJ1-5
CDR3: CASSNRGQLWNQPQHF

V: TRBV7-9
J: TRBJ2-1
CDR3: CASSFGLARDLYNEQFF

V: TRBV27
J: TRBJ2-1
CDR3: CASSRRDSPLDEQFF

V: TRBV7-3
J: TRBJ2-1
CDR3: CASSSRGLAGYNEQFF

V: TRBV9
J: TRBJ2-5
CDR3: CASSPGETQYF

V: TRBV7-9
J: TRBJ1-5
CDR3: CASSASQGARSNQPQHF

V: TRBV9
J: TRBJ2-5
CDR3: CASSVGIGGETQYF

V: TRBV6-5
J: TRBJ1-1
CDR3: CASSLEGTVGAFF

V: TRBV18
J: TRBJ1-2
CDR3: CASSPDTGPYGYTF

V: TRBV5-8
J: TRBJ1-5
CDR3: CASSLEQGADQPQHF

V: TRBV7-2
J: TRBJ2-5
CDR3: CASTASGQETQYF

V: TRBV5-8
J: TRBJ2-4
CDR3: CASSLDGVGIQYF

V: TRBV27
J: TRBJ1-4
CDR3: CASSFGPDNEKLFF

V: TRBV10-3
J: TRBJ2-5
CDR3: CAISESELADGTQYF

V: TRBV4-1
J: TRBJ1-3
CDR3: CASSQDGSGNTIYF

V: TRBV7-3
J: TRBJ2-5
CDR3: CASSLSREETQYF

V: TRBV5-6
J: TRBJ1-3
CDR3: CASSLEVRGPSGGNTIYF

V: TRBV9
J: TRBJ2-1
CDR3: CASSARLAGGPNEQFF

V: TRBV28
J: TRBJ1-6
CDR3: CASSSLRGHSPLHF

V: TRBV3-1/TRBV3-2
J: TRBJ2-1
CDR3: CASSPRDINNEQFF

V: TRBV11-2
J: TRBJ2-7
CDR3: CASSLAARGDEQYF

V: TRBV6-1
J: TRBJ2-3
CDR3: CASSEESTGGLEDTQYF

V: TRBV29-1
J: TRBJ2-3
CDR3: CSVHREVAGGFTDTQYF

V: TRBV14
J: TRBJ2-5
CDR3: CASSQVRGQETQYF

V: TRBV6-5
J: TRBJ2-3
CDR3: CASSYSRREGRDTQYF

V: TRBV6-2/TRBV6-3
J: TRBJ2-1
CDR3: CASSYVPGTGAYNEQFF

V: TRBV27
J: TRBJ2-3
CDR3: CASSMPPQSTDTQYF

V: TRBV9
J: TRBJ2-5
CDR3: CASSVYLATETQYF

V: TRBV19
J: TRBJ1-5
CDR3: CASSMRGAGKNQPQHF

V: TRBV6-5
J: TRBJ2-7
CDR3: CAILDWISYEQYF

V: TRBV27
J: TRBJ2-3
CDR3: CASSFLSGFPSTDTQYF

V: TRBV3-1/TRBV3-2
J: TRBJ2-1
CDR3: CASSQGAGTSGIYNEQFF

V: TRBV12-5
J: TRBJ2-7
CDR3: CASGLVTGEQYF

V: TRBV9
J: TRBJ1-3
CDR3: CASSVDRPSSGNTIYF

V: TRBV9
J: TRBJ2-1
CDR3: CASSVGGGKNYNEQFF

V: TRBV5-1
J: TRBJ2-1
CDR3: CASSPTSGGNNEQFF

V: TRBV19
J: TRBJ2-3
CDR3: CASSSSGGMTDTQYF

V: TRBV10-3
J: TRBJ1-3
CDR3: CAITDRDNSGNTIYF

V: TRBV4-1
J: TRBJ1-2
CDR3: CASSQDHSGQGRNYGYTF

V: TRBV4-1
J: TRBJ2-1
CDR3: CASSPTFLAGGYNEQFF

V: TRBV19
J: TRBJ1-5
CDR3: CASSIGFNQPQHF

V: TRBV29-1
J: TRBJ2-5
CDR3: CSVEDGGRIQETQYF

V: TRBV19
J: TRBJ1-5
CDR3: CASSGTGLDQPQHF

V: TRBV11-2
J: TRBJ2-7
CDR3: CASSLAGRPGGEQYF

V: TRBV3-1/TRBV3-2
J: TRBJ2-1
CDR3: CASSPSSVRGEQFF

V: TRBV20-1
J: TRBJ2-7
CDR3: CSASRPASGSYEQYF

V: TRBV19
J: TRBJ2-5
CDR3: CASSPRTGGETQYF